A single sample is the source of the 23 T cell receptor beta chains below, sequenced in a study of T cell repertoires in cytomegalovirus infection. Which antigens these TCRs recognize remains unknown. TCRdb reanalysed the reads using MiXCR and keeps one entry per CDR3 protein. This table holds under 850,000 distinct CDR3 sequences, around 30% found once. The sample in question was cultured PBMCs, obtained from culture after CMV antigen stimulation. Receptor source: a human donor in good health (CMV status not recorded). Some clones in this sample may be carry-over from other donors' samples.

The V gene is TRBV15, the J gene TRBJ1-5, with no clear D. This CDR3 is 13 amino acids long. Germline V gene lookup returns CDR1 LNHNV and CDR2 YYDKDF (reference sequence). V was trimmed by 5 bases and J by 8 bases, leaving 13 bases between them. In nucleotides, the CDR3 is TGTGCCACCAGCTGGAATCCCCAGGAGCCCCAGCATTTT. This encodes CATSWNPQEPQHF. Variable domain in full (rest from reference TRBV15 and TRBJ1-5): DAMVIQNPRYQVTQFGKPVTLSCSQTLNHNVMYWYQQKSSQAPKLLFHYYDKDFNNEADTPDNFQSRRPNTSFCFLDIRSPGLGDTAMYLCATSWNPQEPQHFGDGTRLSIL.

This clonotype was counted between two and nine times. CDR3 residues: CSVTLTGSGETQYF. Written as DNA, the CDR3 is TGCAGCGTTACTCTGACAGGGTCGGGGGAGACCCAGTACTTC. The chain combines TRBV29-1 with TRBJ2-5, with TRBD1 identical over 7 bases. The CDR3 has 14 amino acids. Germline V gene lookup returns CDR1 SQVTM and CDR2 ANQGSEA. Trimming took 5 bases from V and 5 from J; bases not matched to a gene: 11.

This clonotype was seen more than once but under ten times. The V and J genes are TRBV29-1 and TRBJ2-1; perhaps D is TRBD1 or TRBD2 (6 bases each). Germline V lookup: CDR1 SQVTM, CDR2 ANQGSEA. Deletions cut 6 bases from V and 5 bases from J, with 20 bases between. There are 15 residues in the CDR3. The chain's CDR3 is CSVGVARGADNEQFF. For the CDR3, the DNA is TGCAGCGTCGGGGTAGCTAGGGGGGCCGACAATGAGCAGTTCTTC.

The sample holds one count of this clonotype. The chain is built from TRBV6-2 or TRBV6-3 and TRBJ2-1; D remains ambiguous. CDR1 is MNHEY, CDR2 SVGEGT, per germline. This CDR3 has 12 residues. The V end lost 10 bases, the J end lost 7 bases, and 14 bases lay between the germline ends. The CDR3 nucleotides are TGTGCCACCGGGTGGTGGGGTAATGAGCAGTTCTTC. Translation: CATGWWGNEQFF.

The chain recombines TRBV6-1 with TRBJ2-5; D is uncertain. Between the trimmed V and J ends, which lost 2 bases and 1 base, there was a span of 8 bases. The CDR3 is 14 residues long. The germline V gene encodes CDR1 MNHNS and CDR2 SASEGT. CDR3 amino acids: CASSEWQTQETQYF. As DNA, the CDR3 is TGTGCCAGCAGTGAATGGCAGACCCAAGAGACCCAGTACTTC.

This clonotype has a handful of counts. The gene calls are TRBV6-2 or TRBV6-3 and TRBJ2-3, with D possibly TRBD1 on 6 matching bases. The germline V and J ends were trimmed by 6 bases and 6 bases, with 10 bases remaining between them. The germline V gene has CDR1 MNHEY and CDR2 SVGEGT. This CDR3 has 12 amino acids. CDR3 in amino acids: CASRDRGDTQYF. In DNA, the CDR3 is TGTGCCAGCAGAGATAGGGGGGATACGCAGTATTTT.

J is TRBJ2-1 and V is TRBV7-8; 8 bases are shared with TRBD2. This CDR3 is 12 amino acids long. The V and J ends lost 11 bases and 0 bases, in that order; junction bases with no gene match: 0. Germline V gene sequence: CDR1 SGHVS, CDR2 FQNEAQ. The chain's CDR3 is CAAGGSYNEQFF. As DNA, the CDR3 is TGTGCCGCGGGGGGCTCCTACAATGAGCAGTTCTTC.

V is TRBV23-1 and J is TRBJ2-3; no firm D call. TRBV23-1 is assigned to the ORF class and has an uncertain function. The CDR3 spans 18 residues. V dropped 0 bases and J dropped 0 bases, with 16 bases sitting between them. The CDR3 reads CASSQSAQDGFSTDTQYF. Written as DNA, the CDR3 is TGCGCCAGCAGTCAATCGGCCCAGGACGGTTTTAGCACAGATACGCAGTATTTT.

This clonotype showed up just a few times. The chain carries TRBV6-2 or TRBV6-3 and TRBJ2-1; D is undetermined. Germline V gives CDR1 MNHEY, CDR2 SVGEGT. V lost 6 bases and J 9 bases, leaving 21 bases between the germline ends. There are 15 residues in the CDR3. CDR3 in DNA: TGTGCCAGCAGGCCAGCGCAGACCCTTTTCCCTGAGCAGTTCTTC. As protein: CASRPAQTLFPEQFF.

This clonotype was recorded a few times. The V call is TRBV4-1, the J call TRBJ2-3; weak D call: TRBD1 (5 bases). Germline-derived CDR1 and CDR2 are MGHRA and YSYEKL. This CDR3 region has 14 residues. Trimming stripped 1 base from V and 6 bases from J, with 11 bases between. The CDR3 DNA sequence: TGCGCCAGCAGCCAAGTTGGGGCCGGGGATACGCAGTATTTT. Its translation: CASSQVGAGDTQYF.

The chain links TRBV20-1 to TRBJ1-4, with TRBD1 as a possible D gene (6 bases). Germline V gene sequence: CDR1 DFQATT, CDR2 SNEGSKA (reference sequence). The V end was cut by 1 base, the J end by 8 bases, with 20 bases between. The CDR3 totals 16 residues. CDR3 nucleotides: TGCAGTGCTAGAGCGTTGGGGGGGCCGACGCGAGAAAAACTGTTTTTT. It translates to CSARALGGPTREKLFF.

This sequence joins TRBV7-2 and TRBJ1-4; tentatively, D is TRBD1 (5 bases). From germline, CDR1 is SGHTA and CDR2 FQGNSA. CDR3 size: 14 residues. V shed 4 bases and J shed 11 bases, with 17 bases lying between them. CDR3 sequence: CASSSTATFGKLFF. DNA of the CDR3: TGTGCCAGCAGCTCGACAGCCACCTTTGGCAAACTGTTTTTT.

This clonotype was recorded a few times. The CDR3 sequence: CASSRSLGQGVEQPQHF. In DNA form, the CDR3 reads TGTGCCAGCAGCCGAAGTCTGGGACAGGGGGTGGAACAGCCCCAGCATTTT. The V call is TRBV6-2 or TRBV6-3, the J call TRBJ1-5, with 11 bases that match TRBD1. Germline V CDR1 and CDR2: MNHEY, SVGEGT. Trimming at V came to 6 bases and at J to 7 bases, leaving 14 bases not matched to a gene. The CDR3 loop spans 17 amino acids.

This chain connects TRBV29-1 to TRBJ2-3; TRBD2 is a possible D gene (6 bases). The CDR3 runs 14 residues. From germline, CDR1 is SQVTM and CDR2 ANQGSEA. The ends were cut back, 1 base at V and 4 bases at J, with 12 bases in the middle. CDR3 protein: CSVEGGSGADTQYF. The CDR3 DNA follows: TGCAGCGTTGAAGGGGGTTCGGGGGCAGATACGCAGTATTTT.

The chain carries TRBV2 and TRBJ2-5; TRBD2 matches at 8 bases. Germline CDR1 SNHLY, CDR2 FYNNEI. V lost 8 bases, J lost 5 bases, and 10 bases stayed unmatched. The CDR3 has 14 residues. The CDR3 spells CASVRESGGETQYF. The CDR3 nucleotides are TGTGCCAGCGTCCGTGAATCGGGGGGGGAGACCCAGTACTTC. Filled out from reference TRBV2 and TRBJ2-5, the complete variable domain reads EPEVTQTPSHQVTQMGQEVILRCVPISNHLYFYWYRQILGQKVEFLVSFYNNEISEKSEIFDDQFSVERPDGSNFTLKIRSTKLEDSAMYFCASVRESGGETQYFGPGTRLLVL.

This clonotype has ten or more counts. V and J are TRBV14 and TRBJ2-7; D unclear. Deletions cut 1 base from V and 2 bases from J, with 6 bases between. Germline CDR1 reads SGHDN; CDR2 reads FVKESK. The CDR3 has 13 residues. CDR3 DNA: TGTGCCAGCAGCCAAGTAGCTCCCTACGAGCAGTACTTC. Amino acid sequence: CASSQVAPYEQYF.

This clonotype was counted a few times. V is TRBV19 and J is TRBJ1-2; 9 bases agree with TRBD1. The length of the CDR3 is 15 residues. From germline, CDR1 is LNHDA and CDR2 SQIVND (reference sequence). Trimming at V came to 7 bases and at J to 4 bases, leaving 10 bases not matched to a gene. The CDR3 spells CASTLLGTGIYGYTF. CDR3 DNA sequence: TGTGCCAGTACCCTCCTCGGGACAGGGATCTATGGCTACACCTTC.

V gene TRBV20-1 combines with J gene TRBJ2-1; no clear D gene. V was cut by 6 bases and J by 3 bases, with 12 bases left in between. CDR1 is DFQATT, CDR2 SNEGSKA, per germline (reference sequence). The CDR3 spans 13 residues. The CDR3 reads CSATEDRYNEQFF. The CDR3 nucleotides are TGCAGTGCCACCGAGGACCGCTACAATGAGCAGTTCTTC.

The genes are TRBV20-1 and TRBJ2-7; tentatively, D is TRBD1 or TRBD2 (5 bases each). The CDR3 has 13 residues. The germline V and J ends were trimmed by 6 bases and 1 base, with 13 bases remaining between them. Looked up from germline, CDR1 is DFQATT and CDR2 is SNEGSKA (reference sequence). DNA of the CDR3: TGCAGTGCCCCGGGACCCCCTTCCTACGAGCAGTACTTC. Its translation: CSAPGPPSYEQYF.

The rearrangement joins TRBV5-6 to TRBJ1-3; no reliable D call. Trimming cost V 4 bases and J 10 bases, with 12 bases left between them. There are 12 residues in the CDR3. Looked up from germline, CDR1 is SGHDT and CDR2 is YYEEEE. CDR3 DNA: TGTGCCAGCAGCCTGCGGTCGGGAACCATATATTTT. Its protein product is CASSLRSGTIYF.

The chain has TRBV19 and TRBJ2-7; D perhaps matches TRBD2 (6 bases). Trimming removed 5 bases from V and 0 bases from J, with 14 bases in between. Germline CDR1 reads LNHDA; CDR2 reads SQIVND (reference sequence). This CDR3 spans 15 amino acids. CDR3 nucleotides: TGTGCCAGTAGTCCGTCTGAGCGGGTCTCCTACGAGCAGTACTTC. Its protein is CASSPSERVSYEQYF.

The V call is TRBV6-1, the J call TRBJ1-4; D unclear. Per germline, CDR1 MNHNS and CDR2 SASEGT. V lost 10 bases, J lost 5 bases, and 14 bases lay in between. The CDR3 is made up of 13 amino acids. The CDR3 sequence is CAIRSNENEKLFF. DNA for the CDR3: TGTGCCATCCGGTCGAACGAAAATGAAAAACTGTTTTTT.

The V call is TRBV6-1, the J call TRBJ2-7; D not certain. With 2 bases removed from V and 3 bases from J, the gap between germline ends came to 8 bases. This CDR3 is built from 13 residues. Germline CDR1 and CDR2: MNHNS and SASEGT. The CDR3 DNA reads TGTGCCAGCAGTGAAATAAGACTCTACGAGCAGTACTTC. It codes for CASSEIRLYEQYF.